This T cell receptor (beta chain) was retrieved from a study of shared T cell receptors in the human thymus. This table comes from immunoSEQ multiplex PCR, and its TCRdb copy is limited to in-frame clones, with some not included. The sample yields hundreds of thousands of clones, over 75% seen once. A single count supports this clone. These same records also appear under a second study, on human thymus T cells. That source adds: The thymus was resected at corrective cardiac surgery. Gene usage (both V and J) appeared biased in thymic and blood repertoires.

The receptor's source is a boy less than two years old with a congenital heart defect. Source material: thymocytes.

The CDR3 is CSVGGGRAEAFF. The CDR3 region has the DNA TGCAGCGTTGGGGGAGGGAGGGCTGAAGCTTTCTTT. The chain joins TRBV29-1 to TRBJ1-1; D not certain. Trimming shortened V by 4 bases and J by 6 bases, and 12 bases separated the two germline ends. Per the germline V gene, CDR1 is SQVTM and CDR2 is ANQGSEA. The CDR3 has 12 residues.